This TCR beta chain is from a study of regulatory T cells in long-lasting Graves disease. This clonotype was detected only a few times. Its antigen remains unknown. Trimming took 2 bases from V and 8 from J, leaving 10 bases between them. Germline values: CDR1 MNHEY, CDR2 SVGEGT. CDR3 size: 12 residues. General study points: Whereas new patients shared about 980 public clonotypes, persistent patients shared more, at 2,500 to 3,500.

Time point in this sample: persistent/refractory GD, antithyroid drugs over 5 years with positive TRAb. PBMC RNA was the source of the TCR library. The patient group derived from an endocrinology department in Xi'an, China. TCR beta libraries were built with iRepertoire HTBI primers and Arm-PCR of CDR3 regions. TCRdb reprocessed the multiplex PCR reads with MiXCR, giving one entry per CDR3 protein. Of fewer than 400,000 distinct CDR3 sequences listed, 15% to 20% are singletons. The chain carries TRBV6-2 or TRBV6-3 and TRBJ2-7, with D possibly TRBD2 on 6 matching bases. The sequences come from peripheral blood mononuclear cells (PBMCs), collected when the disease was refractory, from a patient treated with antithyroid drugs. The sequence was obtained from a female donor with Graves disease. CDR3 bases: TGTGCCAGCAGTTACCAAGGAGGGAAGCAGTACTTC. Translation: CASSYQGGKQYF.